This record covers a single TCR beta chain. The antigen this receptor binds is unknown. Per-base qualities were not stored, and no clone one base away is much larger. The germline V gene gives CDR1 as KGHSH and CDR2 as LQKENI. V loses 2 bases, J loses 3 bases, and the germline ends lie 20 bases apart. Reading from cysteine to phenylalanine, the CDR3 counts 17 amino acids. The only DNA kept is the CDR3, 51 bases in frame from the first base. The data derive from a study of technical replicates of blood from a few donors (dated by TCRdb to the late 2010s). The method behind the library was the immunoSEQ multiplex PCR assay. Drawn from immuneACCESS, this table holds only the in-frame rearrangements with V and J called that TCRdb kept. Clones are partly lost; checked studies trace under half to an unresolved V gene and leave the rest unexplained. Present in this sample are more than 60,000 clones, 85% to 95% of which were seen just once. Clones ranked in the top ten supply roughly 0.37% of the sample.

The sequence is built from TRBV18 and TRBJ2-7; the D gene is perhaps TRBD2, on 6 matching bases. Sequencing was performed on T cells isolated from PBMCs. The clonotype comes from a human donor in good health. The CDR3 corresponds to CASSPRGEWDFLYEQYF. The bases read TGTGCCAGCTCACCAAGGGGCGAGTGGGACTTCCTCTACGAGCAGTACTTC.